Listed below are T cell receptor beta chains from one sample, sequenced in a study of shared clonotypes between healthy human individuals. Only in-frame clones appear in the TCRdb table, and some are missing; sequencing was by immunoSEQ multiplex PCR. The sample has a few million clones, 93% seen once; the top ten hold 0.39%. The sample consisted of naive CD4+ T cells from PBMCs. These receptor sequences come from a young man in good health. Some clones in this sample may be carry-over from other donors' samples. CDR3s leave out the opening cysteine and the closing phenylalanine or tryptophan. The D gene is left open where the match is weak. Clone size is not always given. Where it is, it says once, few, many or a class for expanded clones.

cdr3_aa	v_call	j_call	clone_size	d_call
ASGVGNTGELF	TRBV6-1	TRBJ2-2	NA	NA
ASSSRQTQY	TRBV7-8	TRBJ2-5	NA	NA
ASSIDSPSGANVLT	TRBV19	TRBJ2-6	NA	NA
ASSLEHRLAGARGTDTQY	TRBV7-6	TRBJ2-3	NA	TRBD2
ASSLSAAKVEQY	TRBV27	TRBJ2-7	NA	NA
ATSRGSQDYEQY	TRBV15	TRBJ2-7	NA	NA
ASSGGQGRYEKLF	TRBV21-1	TRBJ1-4	NA	NA
ASRRTILTGGKDTEAF	TRBV5-1	TRBJ1-1	NA	TRBD1
ASSLHGTTNEKLF	TRBV28	TRBJ1-4	NA	NA
ASTDRMNTEAF	TRBV5-1	TRBJ1-1	NA	NA
ASSRTGLSGNTIY	TRBV4-1	TRBJ1-3	NA	NA
ASSSAGAGAGELF	TRBV5-1	TRBJ2-2	NA	NA
ASLGGTGLNTEAF	TRBV18	TRBJ1-1	NA	TRBD1
ASSLDPTAETEQY	TRBV5-1	TRBJ2-7	NA	NA
ASSPRSSDEQF	TRBV18	TRBJ2-1	NA	NA
ASSRGTGVEVGYT	TRBV7-9	TRBJ1-2	NA	TRBD1
ASSGTGEVYGYT	TRBV2	TRBJ1-2	NA	TRBD1
ASSARITGEHYEQY	TRBV2	TRBJ2-7	NA	TRBD1
ASIGADEAF	TRBV5-4	TRBJ1-1	NA	NA
ASRGLRVGDTQY	TRBV28	TRBJ2-3	NA	NA
ASSSGTGPGSHIQY	TRBV7-2	TRBJ2-4	NA	TRBD1
AWSVVARGVAF	TRBV30	TRBJ1-1	NA	NA
ASSLASQGTNSPLH	TRBV5-4	TRBJ1-6	NA	NA
ASSLRRVSEKLF	TRBV5-6	TRBJ1-4	NA	NA
ASSPTGATQETQY	TRBV5-1	TRBJ2-5	NA	TRBD1
ASSPLGGVSTGELF	TRBV4-3	TRBJ2-2	NA	NA
ASSDNQPQH	TRBV28	TRBJ1-5	NA	NA
ASSLGSWYSSTDTQY	TRBV7-6	TRBJ2-3	NA	NA
ASSGGTNYNSPLH	TRBV27	TRBJ1-6	NA	NA
ASSLAVGYEQY	TRBV5-1	TRBJ2-7	NA	NA
ASSNTSRSTEAF	TRBV7-9	TRBJ1-1	NA	NA
ASSLQDSTDTQY	TRBV19	TRBJ2-3	NA	NA
ASSLGSIYNEQF	TRBV5-1	TRBJ2-1	NA	NA
ASSPPGHSPRAF	TRBV7-9	TRBJ1-1	NA	NA
ASSISGTATEAF	TRBV19	TRBJ1-1	NA	TRBD1
ASSRDRTSYEQY	TRBV2	TRBJ2-7	NA	TRBD1
ASSLLLAGGPPF	TRBV4-3	TRBJ2-1	once	TRBD2
SVVQGLVTEAF	TRBV29-1	TRBJ1-1	NA	NA
ASSLAGNQPQH	TRBV5-4	TRBJ1-5	NA	NA
ASSEGASGIVTDTQY	TRBV6-1	TRBJ2-3	NA	TRBD2
ASSEREADTQY	TRBV27	TRBJ2-3	NA	TRBD2
ASSVGQGIGGYT	TRBV6-1	TRBJ1-2	NA	NA
ASSIGRDRGDQPQH	TRBV19	TRBJ1-5	NA	TRBD1
ASSLGLYSNQPQH	TRBV19	TRBJ1-5	NA	NA
ASSPLTGAETQY	TRBV5-1	TRBJ2-5	NA	NA
ASSLAGVAGGETQY	TRBV7-9	TRBJ2-5	once	TRBD2
ASSLAGQFNYGYT	TRBV7-8	TRBJ1-2	NA	NA
ASRWDREHTGELF	TRBV27	TRBJ2-2	once	TRBD1